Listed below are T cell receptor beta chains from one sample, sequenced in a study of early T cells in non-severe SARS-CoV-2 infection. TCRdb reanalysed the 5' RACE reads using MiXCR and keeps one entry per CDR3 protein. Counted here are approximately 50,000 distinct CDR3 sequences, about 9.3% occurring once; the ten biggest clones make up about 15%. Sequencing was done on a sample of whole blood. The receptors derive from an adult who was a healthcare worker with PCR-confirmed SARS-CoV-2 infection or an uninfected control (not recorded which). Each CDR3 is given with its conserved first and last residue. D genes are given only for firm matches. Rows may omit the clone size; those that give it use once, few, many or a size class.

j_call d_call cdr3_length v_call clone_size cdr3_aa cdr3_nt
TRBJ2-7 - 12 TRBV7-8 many CASSSQPLGQYF TGTGCCAGCAGTTCACAGCCCCTTGGGCAGTACTTC
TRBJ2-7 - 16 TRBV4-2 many CASSQGAGEGLYEQYF TGTGCCAGCAGCCAAGGGGCCGGCGAAGGGCTTTACGAGCAGTACTTC
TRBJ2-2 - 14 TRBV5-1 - CASSLVPDTGELFF TGCGCCAGCAGCTTGGTGCCGGACACCGGGGAGCTGTTTTTT
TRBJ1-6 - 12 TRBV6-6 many CASSSSNSPLHF TGTGCCAGCAGTTCTTCTAATTCACCCCTCCACTTT
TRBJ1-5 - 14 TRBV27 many CASSLIGRNQPQHF TGTGCCAGCAGTTTAATCGGGAGGAATCAGCCCCAGCATTTT
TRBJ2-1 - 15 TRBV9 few CASSVMGAPSDEQFF TGTGCCAGCAGCGTTATGGGGGCCCCGTCGGATGAGCAGTTCTTC
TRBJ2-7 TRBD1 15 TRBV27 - CASSPSETGMYEQYF TGTGCCAGCAGTCCGTCGGAGACAGGGATGTACGAGCAGTACTTC
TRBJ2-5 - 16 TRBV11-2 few CASSYTPPGAKETQYF TGTGCCAGCAGTTATACACCCCCGGGAGCTAAAGAGACCCAGTACTTC
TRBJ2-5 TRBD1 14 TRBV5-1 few CASSSQGAGETQYF TGCGCCAGCAGCTCCCAGGGGGCCGGAGAGACCCAGTACTTC
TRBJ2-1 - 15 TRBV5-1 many CASSPLKRVNNEQFF TGCGCCAGCAGCCCGCTAAAGCGGGTGAACAATGAGCAGTTCTTC
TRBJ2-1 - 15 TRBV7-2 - CASSLVGSTRDEQFF TGTGCCAGCAGCCTCGTCGGTAGCACTCGGGATGAGCAGTTCTTC
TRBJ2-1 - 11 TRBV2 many CASSQGFEQFF TGTGCCAGCAGTCAGGGGTTTGAGCAGTTCTTC
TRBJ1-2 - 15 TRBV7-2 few CASRSPDRHNYGYTF TGTGCCAGCAGATCCCCTGACAGACATAACTATGGCTACACCTTC
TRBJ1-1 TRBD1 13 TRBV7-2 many CASSPRTGEETFF TGTGCCAGCAGCCCTAGGACAGGGGAGGAAACTTTCTTT
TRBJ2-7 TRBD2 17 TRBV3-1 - CASSQPLAGREPYEQYF TGTGCCAGCAGCCAACCACTCGCGGGGAGGGAACCCTACGAGCAGTACTTC
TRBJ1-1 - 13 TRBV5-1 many CASSLQQNTEAFF TGCGCCAGCAGCTTGCAACAGAACACTGAAGCTTTCTTT
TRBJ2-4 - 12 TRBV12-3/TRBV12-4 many CASSFLENIQYF TGTGCCAGCAGTTTCTTGGAAAACATTCAGTACTTC
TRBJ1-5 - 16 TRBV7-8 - CASSLAPTDSNQPQHF TGTGCCAGCAGCTTAGCGCCCACGGATAGCAATCAGCCCCAGCATTTT
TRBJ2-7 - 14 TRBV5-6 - CASSFGIASYEQYF TGTGCCAGCAGCTTTGGGATCGCGTCCTACGAGCAGTACTTC
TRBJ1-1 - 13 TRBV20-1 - CSARDSVDTEAFF TGCAGTGCTAGAGATTCTGTGGACACTGAAGCTTTCTTT
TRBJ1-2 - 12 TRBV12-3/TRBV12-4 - CASSLVGYGYTF TGTGCCAGCAGTTTAGTCGGCTATGGCTACACCTTC
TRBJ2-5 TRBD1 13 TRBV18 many CASSRDRSETQYF TGTGCCAGCTCACGGGACAGATCGGAGACCCAGTACTTC